This entry concerns a single TCR beta chain. Its target is not known. This record comes from a study of T cell responses to AZD1222 COVID-19 vaccine. Study as a whole: Second-dose groups at about 4 or about 12 weeks were pooled.

Study-level points and caveats: The breadth and depth of Spike-specific TCRs increased once two AZD1222 doses had been given. In all cases, repertoires were sampled only after the peak T cell response.

Profiling relied on immunoSEQ multiplex PCR, and the TCRdb table lists in-frame clones only, not all of them. Of tens of thousands of clones listed, approximately 90% are singletons. The material was peripheral blood, obtained on day 0 of AZD1222 vaccination. This TCR derives from an adult in good health.

CDR3: CASDNSGANVLTF. CDR3 in DNA: TGTGCCAGCGACAACTCTGGGGCCAACGTCCTGACTTTC. The chain has TRBV27 and TRBJ2-6; D is unresolved. Looked up from germline, CDR1 is MNHEY and CDR2 is SMNVEV (reference sequence). This CDR3 has 13 residues. V lost 8 bases to trimming and J lost 0 bases, with 5 bases between them.